This entry is about one T cell receptor (beta chain). The target antigen is unknown. The data belong to a study of post-analysis software for immune sequencing data. Whole-study findings and limits: Batch-matched samples strongly co-clustered by F measure. With TRBV5-6, TRBV5-1 and TRBV20-1 included, five TRBV segments were more frequent in patients than in controls. Controls significantly exceeded multiple sclerosis patients in normalized Chao1 diversity.

The junction had 7 bases not matched to a gene; V was cut back by 10 bases and J by 8 bases. The V gene's germline CDR1 is ENHRY and CDR2 SYGVKD. CDR3 size: 14 residues. Unique molecular identifiers were present in the TCR beta cDNA libraries. MiXCR, run by TCRdb on the PCR reads, gives a single entry per CDR3 protein. The table lists 450,000 or so distinct CDR3 sequences, around 40% of them singletons. This rearrangement joins TRBV10-3 to TRBJ2-1; 14 bases fit TRBD2. The receptor comes from a girl between 10 and 17 years old with multiple sclerosis. The sequencing sample was made of blood. The CDR3: CASTGTSGSHEQFF. CDR3 sequence (DNA): TGTGCCAGCACCGGGACTAGCGGGAGTCATGAGCAGTTCTTC.